This entry lists 8 T cell receptor beta chains sequenced from one sample in a study of T cells of healthy individuals. In TCRdb, the 5' RACE reads were re-called with MiXCR into one record per CDR3 protein. The sample holds some 100,000 distinct CDR3 sequences, 15% to 20% seen once. All receptors derive from a human donor in good health.

The table lists this clonotype with a few counts. The chain combines TRBV18 with TRBJ2-7; D might be TRBD1 (5 bases). Germline lookup yields CDR1 KGHSH and CDR2 LQKENI. V was cut by 5 bases and J by 3 bases, with 11 bases left in between. The CDR3 sequence is 13 residues long. The CDR3 loop is CASSSRTLYEQYF. Written as DNA, the CDR3 is TGTGCCAGCTCATCGAGGACACTCTACGAGCAGTACTTC.

The chain recombines TRBV7-2 with TRBJ2-1; perhaps TRBD2 as D (6 bases). CDR3 size: 15 residues. V shed 5 bases and J shed 1 base, with 12 bases lying between them. The germline gives CDR1 SGHTA, CDR2 FQGNSA. This chain's CDR3 is CASSRVADSYNEQFF. Here the CDR3 DNA reads TGTGCCAGCAGCCGTGTAGCGGATTCCTACAATGAGCAGTTCTTC.

This clonotype was seen more than once but under ten times. The J gene is TRBJ2-1, the V gene TRBV12-3 or TRBV12-4; the D gene is possibly TRBD1 (6 bases). This CDR3 region has 18 residues. Deletions cut 1 base from V and 0 bases from J, with 16 bases between. The CDR3 here is CASSLEQGPISSYNEQFF. In nucleotides, the CDR3 is TGTGCCAGCAGTTTAGAGCAGGGGCCAATTAGCTCCTACAATGAGCAGTTCTTC.

This clonotype was counted ten times or more. V and J are TRBV12-3 or TRBV12-4 and TRBJ2-5, with D possibly TRBD1 on 9 matching bases. Trimming took off 6 bases at V and 5 bases at J, with 22 bases between the two ends. This CDR3 has 16 residues. DNA for the CDR3: TGTGCCAGCAGGATACAGGGGGCCTCGGGGGGGGAGACCCAGTACTTC. It codes for CASRIQGASGGETQYF.

A remark on this clonotype: One base away lies a much larger clone, so this may be a sequencing read error. Here the CDR3 reads CSARGGSTDTQYF. Here the CDR3 DNA reads TGCAGCGCCAGAGGGGGAAGCACAGATACGCAGTATTTT. The rearrangement links TRBV29-1 to TRBJ2-3; the D gene is possibly TRBD1 (6 bases). The length of the CDR3 is 13 residues. The germline V gene has CDR1 SQVTM and CDR2 ANQGSEA. V lost 7 bases and J 0 bases, leaving 11 bases between the germline ends.

This clonotype was counted many times. The gene calls are TRBV10-3 and TRBJ2-3, with 7 bases matching TRBD2. The germline V gene encodes CDR1 ENHRY and CDR2 SYGVKD. The V gene end was trimmed by 3 bases and the J gene end by 7 bases; junction bases not matched to a gene: 10. The CDR3 has 15 amino acids. The CDR3 sequence: CAISESGGRQYTQYF. CDR3 coding DNA: TGTGCCATCAGTGAAAGTGGCGGGAGACAATATACGCAGTATTTT.

This clonotype has more than one count but fewer than ten. The chain uses TRBV4-3 and TRBJ2-7; TRBD1 might be the D (6 bases). V was cut by 4 bases and J by 1 base, with 11 bases left in between. CDR3 length equals 14 residues. Germline V gene data show CDR1 as LGHNA and CDR2 as YSLEER. CDR3 residues: CASSPRQESYEQYF. For the CDR3, the DNA is TGCGCCAGCAGCCCCAGACAGGAATCCTACGAGCAGTACTTC.

This clonotype was counted between two and nine times. The gene calls are TRBV4-2 and TRBJ2-7, with a possible D match to TRBD2 (5 bases). Trimming shortened V by 0 bases and J by 4 bases, and 10 bases separated the two germline ends. This CDR3 spans 14 amino acids. Germline CDR1 reads LGHNA; CDR2 reads YNFKEQ. CDR3 coding DNA: TGTGCCAGCAGCCAAGATCGGGGTGGGTACGAGCAGTACTTC. As protein: CASSQDRGGYEQYF.